Shown below are 8 T cell receptor beta chains from a single sample sequenced in a study of blood T cell repertoires in COVID-19. Sequencing used immunoSEQ multiplex PCR; TCRdb keeps in-frame clones, though not all of them. Among 210,000 or so clones listed, about three quarters were seen once. Sequenced sample: peripheral blood. The receptors come from a woman of 80 years or more with active or convalescent COVID-19.

The chain recombines TRBV4-2 with TRBJ2-3, with TRBD1 matching over 7 bases. The CDR3 contains 16 residues. Unmatched junction bases numbered 7, after V lost 4 bases and J lost 0 bases. Germline assignment: CDR1 LGHNA and CDR2 YNFKEQ. In nucleotides, the CDR3 is TGTGCCAGCAGCCGACCCAGGGGGTCTAGCACAGATACGCAGTATTTT. Translating it yields CASSRPRGSSTDTQYF.

The CDR3 spells CASSMGHSYEQYF. In DNA form, the CDR3 reads TGTGCCAGTAGTATGGGACATTCCTACGAGCAGTACTTC. The chain links TRBV19 to TRBJ2-7; weak D call: TRBD1 (6 bases). Trimming removed 3 bases from V and 1 base from J, with 7 bases in between. This CDR3 is 13 amino acids long. CDR1 is LNHDA, CDR2 SQIVND, per germline (reference sequence).

A few counts support this clone. This chain joins TRBV6-1 and TRBJ1-2, with TRBD1 matching 8 bases. V gave up 3 bases and J gave up 7 bases; unmatched junction bases: 7. There are 14 residues in the CDR3. In germline, CDR1 is MNHNS, CDR2 SASEGT. This CDR3 reads CASSDSDRVRGYTF. The DNA of the CDR3 is TGTGCCAGCAGTGATTCGGACAGGGTTCGTGGCTACACCTTC.

V gene TRBV7-8 combines with J gene TRBJ1-5, with D possibly TRBD1 on 6 matching bases. Germline CDR1 and CDR2: SGHVS and FQNEAQ. The CDR3 loop spans 13 amino acids. Trimming stripped 5 bases from V and 7 bases from J, with 12 bases between. As DNA, the CDR3 is TGTGCCAGCAGCAGAAACAGGGACCAGCCCCAGCATTTT. Protein: CASSRNRDQPQHF. The full variable domain, with the rest looked up from reference TRBV7-8 and TRBJ1-5, is GAGVSQSPRYKVAKRGQDVALRCDPISGHVSLFWYQQALGQGPEFLTYFQNEAQLDKSGLPSDRFFAERPEGSVSTLKIQRTQQEDSAVYLCASSRNRDQPQHFGDGTRLSIL.

In nucleotides, the CDR3 is TGCGCCAGCAGCCAAGATGTACCGCTAGCGATGAATGAGCAGTTCTTC. It is translated as CASSQDVPLAMNEQFF. The chain joins TRBV4-3 to TRBJ2-1; D perhaps matches TRBD2 (6 bases). The CDR3 extends over 16 amino acids. Trimming took 0 bases from V and 7 from J, leaving 16 bases between them. The germline V gene has CDR1 LGHNA and CDR2 YSLEER.

This chain uses TRBV19 with TRBJ2-3; tentatively, D is TRBD2 (7 bases). The V and J ends lost 7 bases and 6 bases respectively, with 17 bases between them. The CDR3 has 14 residues. CDR1 is LNHDA, CDR2 SQIVND, per germline (reference sequence). CDR3 sequence: CASTIGGAGDTQYF. CDR3 DNA sequence: TGTGCCAGTACCATTGGGGGGGCCGGGGATACGCAGTATTTT.

The chain is built from TRBV6-5 and TRBJ1-6; 12 bases agree with TRBD1. The CDR3 is 15 amino acids. Germline CDR1 MNHEY, CDR2 SVGAGI. Trimming at V came to 6 bases and at J to 10 bases, leaving 7 bases not matched to a gene. The DNA of the CDR3 is TGTGCCAGCAGCTCGGGACAGGGGGCTGGATCACCCCTCCACTTT. Encoded protein: CASSSGQGAGSPLHF.

This chain links TRBV7-2 with TRBJ2-1; 8 positions match TRBD2. The germline V gene has CDR1 SGHTA and CDR2 FQGNSA. CDR3 length equals 17 residues. V shed 2 bases and J 15 bases; nucleotides not matched to a gene: 21. CDR3 nucleotides: TGTGCCAGCAGCTTATCCTTTTTCCCCAGTAGTACGGGAGGGTTGTTCTTC. This gives the protein CASSLSFFPSSTGGLFF.